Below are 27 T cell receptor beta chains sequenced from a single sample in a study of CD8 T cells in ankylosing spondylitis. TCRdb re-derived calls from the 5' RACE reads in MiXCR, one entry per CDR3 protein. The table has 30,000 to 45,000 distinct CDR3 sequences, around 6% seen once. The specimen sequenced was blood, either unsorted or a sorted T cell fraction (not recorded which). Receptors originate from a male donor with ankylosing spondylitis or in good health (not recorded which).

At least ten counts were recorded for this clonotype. The DNA for the CDR3 is TGCAGTGCCATCCTAGTCGTGGAGACCCAGTACTTC. Protein product: CSAILVVETQYF. The chain joins TRBV20-1 to TRBJ2-5; D unclear. From germline, CDR1 is DFQATT and CDR2 SNEGSKA (reference sequence). Trimming cost V 6 bases and J 5 bases, with 13 bases left between them. CDR3 length: 12 amino acids.

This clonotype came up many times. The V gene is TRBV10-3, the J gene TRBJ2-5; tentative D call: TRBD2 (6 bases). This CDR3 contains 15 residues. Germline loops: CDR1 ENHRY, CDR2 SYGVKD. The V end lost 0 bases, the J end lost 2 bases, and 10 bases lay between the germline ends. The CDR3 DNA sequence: TGTGCCATCAGTGAGTCCGGGGGTCTGCAAGAGACCCAGTACTTC. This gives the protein CAISESGGLQETQYF.

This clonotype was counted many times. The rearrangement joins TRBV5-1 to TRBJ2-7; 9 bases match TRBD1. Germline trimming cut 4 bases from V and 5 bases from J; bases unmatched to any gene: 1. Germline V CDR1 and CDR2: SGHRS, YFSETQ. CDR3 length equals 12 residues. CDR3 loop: CASSGTGNEQYF. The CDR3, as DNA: TGCGCCAGCAGCGGGACAGGGAACGAGCAGTACTTC.

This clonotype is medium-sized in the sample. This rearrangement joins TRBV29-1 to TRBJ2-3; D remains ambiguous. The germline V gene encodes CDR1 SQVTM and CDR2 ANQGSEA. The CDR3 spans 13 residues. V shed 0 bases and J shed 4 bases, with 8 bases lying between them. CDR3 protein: CSVEERTPDTQYF. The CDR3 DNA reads TGCAGCGTTGAAGAGCGGACCCCAGATACGCAGTATTTT.

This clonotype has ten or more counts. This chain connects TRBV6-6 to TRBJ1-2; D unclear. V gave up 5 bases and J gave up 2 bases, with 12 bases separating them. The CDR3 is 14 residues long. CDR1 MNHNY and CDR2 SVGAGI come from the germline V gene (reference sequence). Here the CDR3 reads CASSLLTVNYGYTF. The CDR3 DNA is TGTGCCAGCAGTCTCCTCACCGTAAACTATGGCTACACCTTC.

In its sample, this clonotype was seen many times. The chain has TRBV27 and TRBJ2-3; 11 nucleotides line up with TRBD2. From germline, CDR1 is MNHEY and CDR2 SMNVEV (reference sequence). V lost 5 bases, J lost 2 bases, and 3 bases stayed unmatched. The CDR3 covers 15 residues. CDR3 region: CASSPGLADTDTQYF. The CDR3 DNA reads TGTGCCAGCAGTCCGGGACTAGCGGACACAGATACGCAGTATTTT.

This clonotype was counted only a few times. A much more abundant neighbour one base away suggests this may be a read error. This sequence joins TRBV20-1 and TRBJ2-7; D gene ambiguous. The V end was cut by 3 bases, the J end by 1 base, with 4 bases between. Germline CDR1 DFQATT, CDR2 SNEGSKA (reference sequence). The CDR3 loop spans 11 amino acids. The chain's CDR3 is CSASLSYEQYF. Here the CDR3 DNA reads TGCAGTGCTAGCCTTTCCTACGAGCAGTACTTC.

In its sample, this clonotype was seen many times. CDR3 sequence (DNA): TGTGCCACCAGTGACCGTGCCGGTTGGGCGGGAGGCAACGAGCAGTTCTTC. Translated: CATSDRAGWAGGNEQFF. The V and J genes are TRBV24-1 and TRBJ2-1; the match to TRBD2 covers 8 bases. The CDR3 covers 17 residues. Germline CDR1 reads KGHDR; CDR2 reads SFDVKD. V shed 4 bases, J shed 10 bases, and the junction held 17 bases outside the gene matches.

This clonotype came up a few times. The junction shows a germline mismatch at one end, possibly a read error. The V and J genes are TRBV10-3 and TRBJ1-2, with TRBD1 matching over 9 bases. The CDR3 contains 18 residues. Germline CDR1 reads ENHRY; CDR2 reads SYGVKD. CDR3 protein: CALSSRGGQGQSNYGYTF. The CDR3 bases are TGTGCCCTCAGTTCTAGAGGGGGACAGGGCCAATCTAACTATGGCTACACCTTC.

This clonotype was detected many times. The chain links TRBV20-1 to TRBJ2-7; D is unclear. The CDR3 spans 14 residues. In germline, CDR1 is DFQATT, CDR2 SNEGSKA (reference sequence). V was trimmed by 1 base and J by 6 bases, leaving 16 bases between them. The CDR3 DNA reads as TGCAGTGCTAGAGGAGATACGGTGAGACCCGAGCAGTACTTC. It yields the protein CSARGDTVRPEQYF.

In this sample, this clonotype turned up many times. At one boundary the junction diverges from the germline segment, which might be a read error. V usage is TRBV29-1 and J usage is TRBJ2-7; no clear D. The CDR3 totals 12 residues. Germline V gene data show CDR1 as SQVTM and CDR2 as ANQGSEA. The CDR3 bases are TGCAGCGTTGAAGATCTTACCGGCGAGCGGTACTTC. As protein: CSVEDLTGERYF.

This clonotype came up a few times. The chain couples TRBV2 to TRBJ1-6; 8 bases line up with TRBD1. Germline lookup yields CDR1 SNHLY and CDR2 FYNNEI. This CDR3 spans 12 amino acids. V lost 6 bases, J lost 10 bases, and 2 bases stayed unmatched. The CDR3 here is CASRRQGSPLHF. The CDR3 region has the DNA TGTGCCAGCAGGCGACAGGGGTCACCCCTCCACTTT.

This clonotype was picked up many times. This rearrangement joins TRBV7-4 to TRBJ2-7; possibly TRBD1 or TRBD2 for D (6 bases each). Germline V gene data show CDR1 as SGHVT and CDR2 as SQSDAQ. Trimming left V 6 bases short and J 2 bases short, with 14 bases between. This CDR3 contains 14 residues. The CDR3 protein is CASSPWGAPYEQYF. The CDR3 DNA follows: TGTGCCAGCAGTCCGTGGGGGGCGCCCTACGAGCAGTACTTC.

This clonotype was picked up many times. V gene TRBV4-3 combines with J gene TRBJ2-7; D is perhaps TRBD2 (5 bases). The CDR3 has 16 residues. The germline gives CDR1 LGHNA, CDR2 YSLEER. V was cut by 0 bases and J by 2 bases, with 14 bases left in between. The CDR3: CASSQDRPSGAYEQYF. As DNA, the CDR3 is TGCGCCAGCAGCCAAGATCGACCCAGCGGCGCCTACGAGCAGTACTTC.

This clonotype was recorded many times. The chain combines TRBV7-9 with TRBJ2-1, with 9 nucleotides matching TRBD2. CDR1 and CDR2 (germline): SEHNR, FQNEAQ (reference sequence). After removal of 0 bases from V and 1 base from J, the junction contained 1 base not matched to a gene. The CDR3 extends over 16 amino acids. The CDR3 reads CASSLALAGSYNEQFF. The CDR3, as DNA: TGTGCCAGCAGCTTAGCCCTAGCGGGGTCCTACAATGAGCAGTTCTTC.

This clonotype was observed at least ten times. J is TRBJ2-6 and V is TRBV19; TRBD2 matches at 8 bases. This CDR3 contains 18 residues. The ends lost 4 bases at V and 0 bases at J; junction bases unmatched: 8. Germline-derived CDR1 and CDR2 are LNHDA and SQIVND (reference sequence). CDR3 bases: TGTGCCAGTAGTAGACCCGGGAGGGCTCCCTCTGGGGCCAACGTCCTGACTTTC. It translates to CASSRPGRAPSGANVLTF. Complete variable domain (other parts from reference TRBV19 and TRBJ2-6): DGGITQSPKYLFRKEGQNVTLSCEQNLNHDAMYWYRQDPGQGLRLIYYSQIVNDFQKGDIAEGYSVSREKKESFPLTVTSAQKNPTAFYLCASSRPGRAPSGANVLTFGAGSRLTVL.

The CDR3 DNA reads TGTGCCAGCAGCCAAGACAGGGGGAGCACAGATACGCAGTATTTT. It codes for CASSQDRGSTDTQYF. The chain combines TRBV3-1 with TRBJ2-3; 7 bases agree with TRBD1. The CDR3 sequence is 15 residues long. CDR1 is LGHDT and CDR2 is YNNKEL in the germline V gene (reference sequence). The junction had 0 bases not matched to a gene; V was cut back by 0 bases and J by 0 bases.

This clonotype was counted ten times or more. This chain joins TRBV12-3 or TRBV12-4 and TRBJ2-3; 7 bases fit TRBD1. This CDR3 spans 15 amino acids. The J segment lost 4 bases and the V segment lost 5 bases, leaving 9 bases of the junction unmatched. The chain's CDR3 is CASSPGDRRADTQYF. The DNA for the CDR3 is TGTGCCAGCAGTCCCGGGGACAGACGGGCAGATACGCAGTATTTT.

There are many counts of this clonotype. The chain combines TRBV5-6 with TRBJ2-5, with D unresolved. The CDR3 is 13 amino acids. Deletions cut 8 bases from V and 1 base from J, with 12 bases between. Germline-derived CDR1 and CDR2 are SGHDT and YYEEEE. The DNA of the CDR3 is TGTGCCAGTCCTTCGAGGACCCAAGAGACCCAGTACTTC. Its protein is CASPSRTQETQYF.

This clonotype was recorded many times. This chain's CDR3 is CAISEGVSGDRDEQYF. In nucleotides, the CDR3 is TGTGCCATCAGTGAAGGGGTGTCAGGGGATCGGGACGAGCAGTACTTC. The V call is TRBV10-3, the J call TRBJ2-7; a weak D match, TRBD1 (6 bases). With 3 bases removed from V and 5 bases from J, the gap between germline ends came to 20 bases. This CDR3 has 16 residues. CDR1 is ENHRY and CDR2 is SYGVKD in the germline V gene.

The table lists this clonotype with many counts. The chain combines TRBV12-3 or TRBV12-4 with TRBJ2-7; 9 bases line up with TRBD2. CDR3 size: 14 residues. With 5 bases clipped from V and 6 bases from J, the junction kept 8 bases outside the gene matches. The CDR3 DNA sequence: TGTGCCAGCAGTGGCGGGACTAGCCGCCTCGAGCAGTACTTC. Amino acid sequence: CASSGGTSRLEQYF.

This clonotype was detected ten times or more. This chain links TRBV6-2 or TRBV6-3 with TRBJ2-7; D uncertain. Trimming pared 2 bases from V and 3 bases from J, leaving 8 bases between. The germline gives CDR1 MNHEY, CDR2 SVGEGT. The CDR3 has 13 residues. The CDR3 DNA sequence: TGTGCCAGCAGTTACGCACGGAACTACGAGCAGTACTTC. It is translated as CASSYARNYEQYF.

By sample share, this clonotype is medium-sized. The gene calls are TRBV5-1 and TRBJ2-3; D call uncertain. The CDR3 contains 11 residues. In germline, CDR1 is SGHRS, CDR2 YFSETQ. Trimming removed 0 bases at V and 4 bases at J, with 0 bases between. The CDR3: CASSLADTQYF. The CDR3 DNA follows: TGCGCCAGCAGCTTGGCAGATACGCAGTATTTT.

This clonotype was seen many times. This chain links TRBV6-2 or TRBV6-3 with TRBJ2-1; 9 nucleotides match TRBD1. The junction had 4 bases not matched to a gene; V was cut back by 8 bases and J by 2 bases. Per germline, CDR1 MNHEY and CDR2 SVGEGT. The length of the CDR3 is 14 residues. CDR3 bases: TGTGCCAGCCGCCGGGACAGGGCCTACAATGAGCAGTTCTTC. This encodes CASRRDRAYNEQFF.

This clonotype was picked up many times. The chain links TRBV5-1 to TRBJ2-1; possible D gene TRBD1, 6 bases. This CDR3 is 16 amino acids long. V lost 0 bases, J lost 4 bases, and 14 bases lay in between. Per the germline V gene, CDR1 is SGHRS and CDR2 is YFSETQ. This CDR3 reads CASSLAMGAGYNEQFF. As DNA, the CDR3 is TGCGCCAGCAGCTTGGCCATGGGGGCAGGGTACAATGAGCAGTTCTTC.

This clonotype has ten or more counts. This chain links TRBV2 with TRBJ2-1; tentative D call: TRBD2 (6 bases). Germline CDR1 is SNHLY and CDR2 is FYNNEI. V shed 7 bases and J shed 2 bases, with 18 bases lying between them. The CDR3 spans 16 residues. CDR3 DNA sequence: TGTGCCAGCACCCTCCTAGCGTCCCAGACCTACAATGAGCAGTTCTTC. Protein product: CASTLLASQTYNEQFF.

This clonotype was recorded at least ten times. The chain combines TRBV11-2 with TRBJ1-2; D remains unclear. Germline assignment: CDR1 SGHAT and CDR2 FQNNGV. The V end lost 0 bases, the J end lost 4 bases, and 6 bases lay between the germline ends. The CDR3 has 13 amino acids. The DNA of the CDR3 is TGTGCCAGCAGCTTAGACAGCCCCTATGGCTACACCTTC. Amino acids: CASSLDSPYGYTF.